This T cell receptor beta chain stems from a study of metastatic and nonmetastatic thyroid tumors. Turning to the study itself: Repertoire comparison spanned blood and tumor or nodule tissue of malignant and benign thyroid patients. General study findings and limits: In blood and tumor, TCR beta diversity was reportedly significantly higher in malignant thyroid tumors than in benign nodules.

Per the authors' pipeline: A papillary thyroid cancer distant-metastasis classifier was built from CDR3 differences across clinicopathological groups. TCRdb re-called the PCR reads with MiXCR. The V and J calls follow TCRdb's processing rather than the paper's. The top ten hold about a sixth of the sample, which has 30,000 to 45,000 clones, more than 20% seen once. This CDR3 has 14 amino acids. Germline CDR1 and CDR2: KGHSH and LQKENI. This clone was seen ten or more times. Its specificity is not known. At one end the junction does not follow the germline gene, possibly because of a read error. Additional DNA sequences in this sample encode the identical CDR3. There were no patients who had received any treatment before thyroid surgery.

The chain couples TRBV18 to TRBJ1-3; D might be TRBD1 (6 bases). The source material was blood. This sequence was found in a female donor with papillary thyroid cancer or a benign thyroid nodule (not recorded which). Some clones in this sample may be carry-over from other donors' samples. DNA of the CDR3: TGTGCTAGCTCACCAGGGGCGGACGGAAACACCATATATTTT. This sequence encodes CASSPGADGNTIYF.